The clone carrying this TCR beta chain occurred a few times. Its antigen remains unknown. This entry is derived from a study of early T cells in non-severe SARS-CoV-2 infection. Study at large: Unsorted whole-blood RNA was sequenced in bulk, leaving chains unpaired. Study-level findings and limits: Database matching using VDJdb favored anti-spike CD8 responses, with private and CD4 specificities left missing.

The library protocol tagged individual cDNA molecules with unique molecular identifiers. TCRdb reprocessed the 5' RACE reads with MiXCR, giving one entry per CDR3 protein. Of some 76,000 distinct CDR3 sequences listed, roughly a sixth were seen once; the top ten hold roughly 12%. This CDR3 is 13 amino acids long. The V end lost 4 bases, the J end lost 0 bases, and 7 bases lay between the germline ends. CDR1 is SGDLS and CDR2 is YYNGEE in the germline V gene. The chain employs TRBV9 and TRBJ1-1, with unresolved D. The sample consisted of whole blood. The TCR comes from an adult who was a healthcare worker with PCR-confirmed SARS-CoV-2 infection or an uninfected control (not recorded which). CDR3 amino acids: CASSMEMNTEAFF. Here the CDR3 DNA reads TGTGCCAGCAGCATGGAAATGAACACTGAAGCTTTCTTT.